The clone carrying this T cell receptor beta chain showed up many times. Its antigen remains unknown. A second PCR of roughly 7 to 11 cycles used a sample-barcoded 5' primer and a J-beta primer mix. MiXCR, run by TCRdb on the 5' RACE reads, gives a single entry per CDR3 protein. The sample holds about 670,000 distinct CDR3 sequences, about 50% seen once. V gave up 7 bases and J gave up 1 base, with 12 bases separating them. The CDR3 has 14 amino acids. The data belong to a study of blood T cells in healthy people across ages. Study-level findings and limits: Age brought a roughly linear fall in TCR beta diversity measured per million T cells. It was held that the diversity estimates obtained from one million T cells were underestimates.

The receptor was isolated from a woman older than 75 in good health. The chain employs TRBV12-3 or TRBV12-4 and TRBJ2-3; no clear D. Sequenced: blood. The CDR3 spells CASTPTWGTDTQYF. The DNA of the CDR3 is TGTGCCAGCACCCCAACCTGGGGCACAGATACGCAGTATTTT.